This TCR beta chain was sequenced for a study of graft-versus-host responses after intestinal transplantation (dated by TCRdb to the early 2020s). Some background on the complete study: The transplants that recipients got were multivisceral, liver-intestinal, or isolated intestinal. Donor T cell macrochimerism was defined as a peak of at least 4% donor T cells among recipient peripheral blood mononuclear cells. The cohort enrolled about two dozen intestinal transplant recipients, one of whom was a retransplant, and a few patients without pretransplant specimens were excluded. Every recipient was given anti-thymocyte globulin induction, followed by roughly 3 years of maintenance tacrolimus and steroids. After intestinal transplantation, graft-versus-host and host-versus-graft alloreactive T cell clones in the graft, circulation and bone marrow were tracked using bulk TCR-beta CDR3 sequencing. Alloreactive clones were identified by sequencing pre-transplant mixed lymphocyte reaction products and comparing them with unstimulated pre-transplant donor and recipient T cells. Rather than being sequenced by the commercial service, samples from a few later patients were sequenced in-house on an Illumina MiSeq and processed with MiXCR. What the work shows at the level of the full study, not this receptor alone: Early after transplant, declines in HvG clones were associated with peak levels of circulating GvH clones. Patients with donor T cell macrochimerism had high GvH to HvG T cell clonal ratios in their allografts. GvH clones were detected in recipient bone marrow, and some of these GvH clones were observed earlier in ileal mucosa or blood, consistent with an intestinal mucosal origin. Conclusions were limited by the relatively low number and heterogeneity of intestinal transplant patients.

Intraepithelial and lamina propria lymphocytes were isolated from graft specimens using dithiothreitol, EDTA incubations and collagenase D digestion. Bulk TCR-beta sequencing was performed on serial intestinal graft biopsy specimens collected as late as 600 days after transplant. This clone has more than one count but fewer than ten. Which antigen it targets is not known. Per-nucleotide qualities are absent, and no much larger clonotype sits a single base away. The junction shows trimming of 5 bases on V and 7 bases on J, plus 8 bases between the germline ends. According to the germline V gene, CDR1 reads MNHEY and CDR2 reads SVGAGI. Measured from the cysteine to the phenylalanine, the CDR3 is 11 residues long. Only the CDR3 part of the read is kept: 33 bases, read in frame from the first base. Libraries were constructed by the immunoSEQ multiplex PCR assay. For most patients, high-throughput TCR-beta CDR3 sequencing of genomic DNA was performed by Adaptive Biotechnologies. On the study's bioinformatics: Adaptive's ImmunoSEQ software was the source of the TCR sequencing data for 18 patients, while a few other patients were processed with MiXCR and VDJtools. CDR3 nucleotide sequences shared by donor and recipient were removed because the origin of these sequences could not be assigned. At least 2-fold expansion over unstimulated cells and a minimum CFSE-low frequency of 0.002% (template counts) or 0.001% (read counts) were required for clones to be classified as alloreactive. Mappable clones were those detected in sequenced pre-transplant spleen, lymph node, or MLR CFSE-low populations of the donor or recipient. Cumulative frequency of alloreactive clones was calculated as a percentage of all sequences weighted by copy number. TCRdb stores this immuneACCESS table with in-frame sequences only. Part of the clones is absent; in the studies checked, under half of the shortfall reflects unresolved V genes, and no reason is known for the rest. V and J calls and clone size follow that table, whereas D and trimming were derived from the DNA. This sample is represented by tens of thousands of clones; approximately 90% of them were singletons. Approximately 18% of the sample is in the top ten clones.

This clonotype was obtained from a human patient who received an intestinal transplant, so some T cells may come from the graft donor. This material consisted of ileum tissue, taken around 190 days after intestinal transplant. Rearrangement joined TRBV6-5 to TRBJ1-1; TRBD1 might be the D gene, on 6 matching bases. CDR3 region: CASSQGFEAFF. The base sequence is TGTGCCAGCAGTCAGGGGTTTGAAGCTTTCTTT.